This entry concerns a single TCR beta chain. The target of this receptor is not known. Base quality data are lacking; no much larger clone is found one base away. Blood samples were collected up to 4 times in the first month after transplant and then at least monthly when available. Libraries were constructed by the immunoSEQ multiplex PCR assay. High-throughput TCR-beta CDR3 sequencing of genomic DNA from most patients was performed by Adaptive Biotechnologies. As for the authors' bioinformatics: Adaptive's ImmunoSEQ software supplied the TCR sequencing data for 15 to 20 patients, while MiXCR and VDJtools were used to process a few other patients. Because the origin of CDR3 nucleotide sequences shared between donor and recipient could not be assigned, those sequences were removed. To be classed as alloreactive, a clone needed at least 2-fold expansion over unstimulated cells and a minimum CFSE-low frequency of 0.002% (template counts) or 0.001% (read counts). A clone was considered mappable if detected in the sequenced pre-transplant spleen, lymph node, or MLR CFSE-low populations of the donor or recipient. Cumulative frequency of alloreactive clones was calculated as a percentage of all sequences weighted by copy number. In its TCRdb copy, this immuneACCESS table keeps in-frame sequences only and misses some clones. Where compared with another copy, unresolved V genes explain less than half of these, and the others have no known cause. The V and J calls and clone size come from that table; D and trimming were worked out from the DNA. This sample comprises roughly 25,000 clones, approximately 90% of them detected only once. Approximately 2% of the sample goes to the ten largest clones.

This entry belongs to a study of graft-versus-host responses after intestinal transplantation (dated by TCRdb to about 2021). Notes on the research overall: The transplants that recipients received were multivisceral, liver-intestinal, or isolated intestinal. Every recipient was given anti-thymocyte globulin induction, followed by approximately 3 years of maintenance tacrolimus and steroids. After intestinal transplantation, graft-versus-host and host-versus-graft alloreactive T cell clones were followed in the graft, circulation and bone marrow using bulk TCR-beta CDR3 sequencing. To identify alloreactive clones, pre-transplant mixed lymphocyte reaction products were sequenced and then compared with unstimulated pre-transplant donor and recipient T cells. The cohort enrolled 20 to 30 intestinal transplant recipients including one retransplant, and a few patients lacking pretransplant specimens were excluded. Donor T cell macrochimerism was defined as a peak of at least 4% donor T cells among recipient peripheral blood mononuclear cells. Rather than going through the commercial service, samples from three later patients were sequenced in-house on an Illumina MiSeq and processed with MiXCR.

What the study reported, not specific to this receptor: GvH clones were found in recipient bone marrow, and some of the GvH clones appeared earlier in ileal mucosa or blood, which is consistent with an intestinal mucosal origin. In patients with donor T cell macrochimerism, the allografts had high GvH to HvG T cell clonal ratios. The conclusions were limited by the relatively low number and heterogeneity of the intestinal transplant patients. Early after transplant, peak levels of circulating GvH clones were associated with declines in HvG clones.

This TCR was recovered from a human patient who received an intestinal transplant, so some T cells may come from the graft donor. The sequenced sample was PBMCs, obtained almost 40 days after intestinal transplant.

The nucleotide sequence reads as follows: TGTGCCAGTAGTACGACAGCGGGGACTGAAGCTTTCTTT. It is translated as CASSTTAGTEAFF. The chain is made from TRBV19 and TRBJ1-1; the D region possibly corresponds to TRBD1 (5 bases align). Taken from cysteine to phenylalanine, the CDR3 has 13 residues. Only the CDR3 region is kept as DNA, spanning 39 bases read in frame from base 1. V drops 4 bases and J drops 5 bases, leaving 11 bases in between. CDR1 and CDR2 (LNHDA, SQIVND) derive from the germline V gene (reference sequence).